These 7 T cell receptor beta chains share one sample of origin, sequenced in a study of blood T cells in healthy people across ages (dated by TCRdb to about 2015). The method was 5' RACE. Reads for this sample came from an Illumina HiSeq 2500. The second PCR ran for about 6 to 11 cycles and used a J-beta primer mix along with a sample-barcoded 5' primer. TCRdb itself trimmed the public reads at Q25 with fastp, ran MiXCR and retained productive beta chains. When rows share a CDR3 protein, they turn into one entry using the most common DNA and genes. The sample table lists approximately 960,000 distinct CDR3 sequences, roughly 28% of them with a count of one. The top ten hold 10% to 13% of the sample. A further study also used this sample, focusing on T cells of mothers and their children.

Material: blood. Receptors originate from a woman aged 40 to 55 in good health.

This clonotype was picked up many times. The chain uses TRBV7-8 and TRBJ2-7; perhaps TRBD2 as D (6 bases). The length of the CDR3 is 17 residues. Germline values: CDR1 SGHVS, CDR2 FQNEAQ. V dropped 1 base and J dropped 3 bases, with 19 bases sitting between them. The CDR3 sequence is CASSLVGGSSAGYEQYF. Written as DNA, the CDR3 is TGTGCCAGCAGCTTAGTTGGGGGGAGCTCCGCTGGCTACGAGCAGTACTTC.

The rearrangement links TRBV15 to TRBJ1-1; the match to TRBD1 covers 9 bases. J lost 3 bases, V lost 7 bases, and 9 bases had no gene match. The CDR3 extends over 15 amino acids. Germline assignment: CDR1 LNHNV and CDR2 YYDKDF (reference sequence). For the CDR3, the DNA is TGTGCCACCACCGCGAACAGGGGGCTAGACACTGAAGCTTTCTTT. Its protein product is CATTANRGLDTEAFF.

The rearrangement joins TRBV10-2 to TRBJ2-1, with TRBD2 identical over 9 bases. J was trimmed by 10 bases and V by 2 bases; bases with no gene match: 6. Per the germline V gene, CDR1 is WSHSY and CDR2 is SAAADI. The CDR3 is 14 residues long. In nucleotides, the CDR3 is TGCGCCAGCAGTGAGCCTAGCGGGAAGTGGGAGCAGTTCTTC. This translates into CASSEPSGKWEQFF.

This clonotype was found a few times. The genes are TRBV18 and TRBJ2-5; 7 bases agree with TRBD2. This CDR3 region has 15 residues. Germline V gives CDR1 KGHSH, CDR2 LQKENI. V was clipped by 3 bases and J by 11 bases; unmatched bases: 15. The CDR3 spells CASSPPGRTRREQYF. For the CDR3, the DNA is TGTGCCAGCTCACCTCCGGGACGGACGAGGCGGGAGCAGTACTTC. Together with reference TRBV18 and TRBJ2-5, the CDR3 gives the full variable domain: NAGVMQNPRHLVRRRGQEARLRCSPMKGHSHVYWYRQLPEEGLKFMVYLQKENIIDESGMPKERFSAEFPKEGPSILRIQQVVRGDSAAYFCASSPPGRTRREQYFGPGTRLLVL.

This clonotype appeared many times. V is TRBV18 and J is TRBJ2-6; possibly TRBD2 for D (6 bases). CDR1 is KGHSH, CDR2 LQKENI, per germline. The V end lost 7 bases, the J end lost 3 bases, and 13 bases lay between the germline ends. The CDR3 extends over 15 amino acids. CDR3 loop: CASLEGPVGANVLTF. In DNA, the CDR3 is TGTGCCAGCTTGGAGGGGCCGGTTGGGGCCAACGTCCTGACTTTC.

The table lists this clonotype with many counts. The CDR3 is CSARSQQGRNQETQYF. CDR3 DNA: TGCAGTGCTAGGTCCCAGCAGGGCAGGAACCAAGAGACCCAGTACTTC. This chain links TRBV20-1 with TRBJ2-5, with D possibly matching TRBD1 (5 bases). CDR1 and CDR2 (germline): DFQATT, SNEGSKA (reference sequence). V gave up 3 bases and J gave up 0 bases, with 17 bases separating them. The CDR3 is made up of 16 amino acids.

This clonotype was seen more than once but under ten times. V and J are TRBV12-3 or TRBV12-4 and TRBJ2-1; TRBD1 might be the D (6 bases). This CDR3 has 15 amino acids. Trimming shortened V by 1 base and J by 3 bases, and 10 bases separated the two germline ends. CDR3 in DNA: TGTGCCAGCAGTTTAGACAGGGTGGGCTACAATGAGCAGTTCTTC. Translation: CASSLDRVGYNEQFF.